These 7 T cell receptor beta chains were sequenced from one sample in a study of tumor-infiltrating lymphocytes in primary liver carcinoma (dated by TCRdb to the late 2010s). The reads were generated on an Illumina HiSeq 2500. A constant-region primer and ProtoScript II reverse transcriptase were used to reverse-transcribe TCRbeta-specific cDNA from roughly 0.5 ug total RNA. TCRbeta libraries were built with three nested multiplex PCR rounds, a slightly modified ARM-PCR procedure. Multiplex TRBV1-TRBV30 forward primers and a Cbeta reverse primer were used in the first two PCR rounds, each of which was run for around 10 cycles. The public reads were quality trimmed at Q25 with fastp and then assembled into clones with MiXCR by TCRdb, keeping productive beta chains. Merged by CDR3 protein, the rows form single entries marked with the most common genes and DNA. For this sample the table gives 100,000 to 150,000 distinct CDR3 sequences, of which approximately 64% were detected only once. The ten largest clonotypes hold approximately 8% of the sample.

Without any cell sorting, total RNA and DNA were co-extracted from around 18-30 mg of bulk tissue using the AllPrep DNA/RNA mini kit. Sequencing used liver tumor tissue from sampling region 3. The sample's cell subset or site, from its label and the paper: tumor region T3, left-lateral pole. Every receptor here comes from a woman aged 55-69 years with primary liver carcinoma and hepatitis B virus infection.

V is TRBV7-3 and J is TRBJ2-1; D is possibly TRBD2 (6 bases). CDR1 and CDR2 from the germline V gene are SGHTA and FQGTGA. V lost 2 bases to trimming and J lost 0 bases, with 8 bases between them. The CDR3 length is 15 residues. For the CDR3, the DNA is TGTGCCAGCAGCTTAGGCGGGGCCTCCTACAATGAGCAGTTCTTC. It translates to CASSLGGASYNEQFF.

The chain joins TRBV11-2 to TRBJ1-5, with D possibly matching TRBD1 (5 bases). V shed 0 bases and J shed 4 bases, with 10 bases lying between them. Per germline, CDR1 SGHAT and CDR2 FQNNGV. The CDR3 extends over 15 amino acids. CDR3 DNA sequence: TGTGCCAGCAGCTTAGATCCAGGGTATAATCAGCCCCAGCATTTT. It specifies CASSLDPGYNQPQHF.

Turning to this clonotype: A much larger clone is a single base away; this may be a read error. This chain links TRBV5-5 with TRBJ1-5; D unclear. CDR1 and CDR2 (germline): SGHKS, YYEKEE (reference sequence). This CDR3 has 16 amino acids. The CDR3 region is CASSLAAVASNQPKHF. The CDR3 region has the DNA TGTGCCAGCAGCTTGGCTGCGGTTGCTAGCAATCAGCCCAAGCATTTT.

For this clonotype: This may be a read error, as it is one base from a much larger clone. The V gene is TRBV5-5, the J gene TRBJ2-1; the match to TRBD2 covers 11 bases. This CDR3 has 15 amino acids. The germline V gene encodes CDR1 SGHKS and CDR2 YYEKEE (reference sequence). V shed 4 bases and J 12 bases; nucleotides not matched to a gene: 12. The CDR3 protein is CASSTGSSGRWVQFF. CDR3 sequence (DNA): TGTGCCAGCAGCACCGGGTCTAGCGGGAGGTGGGTGCAGTTCTTC.

In the case of this clonotype: Since the CDR3 does not end with the conserved phenylalanine or tryptophan, this likely comes from a read error. V gene TRBV5-1 combines with J gene TRBJ2-6; 11 bases are shared with TRBD1. Germline CDR1 reads SGHRS; CDR2 reads YFSETQ. This CDR3 has 18 amino acids. V gave up 4 bases and J gave up 0 bases; unmatched junction bases: 6. CDR3 in DNA: TGCGCCAGCAGCGCCTGGACAGGGGGCTCCTCTGGGGCCAACGTCCTGACTTCC. This encodes CASSAWTGGSSGANVLTS.

The chain is built from TRBV6-6 and TRBJ2-7; TRBD2 matches at 11 bases. With 1 base clipped from V and 3 bases from J, the junction kept 2 bases outside the gene matches. This CDR3 has 15 residues. From germline, CDR1 is MNHNY and CDR2 SVGAGI (reference sequence). The CDR3: CASSYLLAGDYEQYF. The CDR3 nucleotides are TGTGCCAGCAGTTACTTACTAGCGGGAGACTACGAGCAGTACTTC.

This clonotype has a handful of counts. At one of its ends the junction is not consistent with the germline gene, which may arise from a read error. The rearrangement uses TRBV5-1 and TRBJ1-6; perhaps TRBD1 as D (6 bases). The germline gives CDR1 SGHRS, CDR2 YFSETQ. The CDR3 runs 15 residues. CDR3 loop: CASGLVAGAGSPLHF. CDR3 nucleotide sequence: TGCGCCAGCGGCTTGGTGGCAGGGGCCGGGTCACCCCTCCACTTT.